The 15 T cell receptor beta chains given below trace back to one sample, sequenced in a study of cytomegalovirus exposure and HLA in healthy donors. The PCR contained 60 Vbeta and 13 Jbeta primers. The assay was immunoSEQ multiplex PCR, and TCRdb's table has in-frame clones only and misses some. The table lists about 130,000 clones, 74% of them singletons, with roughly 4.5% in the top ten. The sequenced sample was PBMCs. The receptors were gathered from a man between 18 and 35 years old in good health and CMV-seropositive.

The CDR3 sequence: CASRAPGAHFVGTEAFF. Written as DNA, the CDR3 is TGCGCCAGCAGAGCACCGGGAGCGCACTTCGTTGGGACTGAAGCTTTCTTT. The chain recombines TRBV10-1 with TRBJ1-1; D gene ambiguous. Germline V lookup: CDR1 WNHNN, CDR2 SYGVQD (reference sequence). V lost 6 bases, J lost 5 bases, and 25 bases lay in between. The CDR3 is 17 amino acids.

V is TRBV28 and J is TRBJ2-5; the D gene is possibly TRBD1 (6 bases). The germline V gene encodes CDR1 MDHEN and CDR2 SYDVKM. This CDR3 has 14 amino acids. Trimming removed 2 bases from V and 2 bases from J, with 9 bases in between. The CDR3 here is CASSLLDRQETQYF. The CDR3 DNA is TGTGCCAGCAGTTTACTCGACAGGCAAGAGACCCAGTACTTC.

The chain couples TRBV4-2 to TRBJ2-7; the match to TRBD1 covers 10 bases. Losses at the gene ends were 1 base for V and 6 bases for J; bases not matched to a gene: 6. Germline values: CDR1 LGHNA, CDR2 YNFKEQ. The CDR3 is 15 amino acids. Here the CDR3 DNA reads TGTGCCAGCAGCCAAGGGGGGACAGGGGACCTCGAGCAGTACTTC. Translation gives CASSQGGTGDLEQYF.

The CDR3 loop reads CASIGGGTYEQYF. In DNA form, the CDR3 reads TGTGCCAGCATCGGGGGGGGAACCTACGAGCAGTACTTC. V is TRBV28 and J is TRBJ2-7; TRBD2 agrees at 8 bases. V lost 7 bases to trimming and J lost 2 bases; unmatched junction nucleotides: 4. This CDR3 spans 13 amino acids. Germline lookup yields CDR1 MDHEN and CDR2 SYDVKM. The full variable domain, its missing parts supplied by reference TRBV28 and TRBJ2-7, is DVKVTQSSRYLVKRTGEKVFLECVQDMDHENMFWYRQDPGLGLRLIYFSYDVKMKEKGDIPEGYSVSREKKERFSLILESASTNQTSMYLCASIGGGTYEQYFGPGTRLTVT.

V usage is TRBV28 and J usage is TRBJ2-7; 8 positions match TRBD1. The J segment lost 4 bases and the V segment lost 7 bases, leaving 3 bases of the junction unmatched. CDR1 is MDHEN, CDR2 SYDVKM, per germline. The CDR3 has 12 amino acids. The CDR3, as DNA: TGTGCCAGCAAGGACAGGGTATACGAGCAGTACTTC. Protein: CASKDRVYEQYF.

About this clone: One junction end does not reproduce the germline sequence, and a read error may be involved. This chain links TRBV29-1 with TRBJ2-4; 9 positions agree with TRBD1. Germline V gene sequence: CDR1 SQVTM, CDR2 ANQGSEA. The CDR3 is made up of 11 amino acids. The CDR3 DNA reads TGCAGCGTAGCCACAGGGGGCATGTGGGACTTC. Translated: CSVATGGMWDF.

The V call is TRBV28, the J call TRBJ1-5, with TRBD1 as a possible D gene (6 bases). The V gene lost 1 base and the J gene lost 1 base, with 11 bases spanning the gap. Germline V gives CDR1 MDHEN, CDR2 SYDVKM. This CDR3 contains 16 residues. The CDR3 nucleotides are TGTGCCAGCAGTTTATTAAAGGGGGACAGCAATCAGCCCCAGCATTTT. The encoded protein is CASSLLKGDSNQPQHF.

CDR3 nucleotides: TGTGCCAGCAGCTTGACCGCCGAGGTCTATGGCTACACCTTC. Translation gives CASSLTAEVYGYTF. The rearrangement links TRBV11-2 to TRBJ1-2; D remains ambiguous. This CDR3 spans 14 amino acids. Germline V lookup: CDR1 SGHAT, CDR2 FQNNGV. V lost 3 bases to trimming and J lost 4 bases, with 12 bases between them. The variable domain in full, with the rest retrieved from reference TRBV11-2 and TRBJ1-2, is EAGVAQSPRYKIIEKRQSVAFWCNPISGHATLYWYQQILGQGPKLLIQFQNNGVVDDSQLPKDRFSAERLKGVDSTLKIQPAKLEDSAVYLCASSLTAEVYGYTFGSGTRLTVV.

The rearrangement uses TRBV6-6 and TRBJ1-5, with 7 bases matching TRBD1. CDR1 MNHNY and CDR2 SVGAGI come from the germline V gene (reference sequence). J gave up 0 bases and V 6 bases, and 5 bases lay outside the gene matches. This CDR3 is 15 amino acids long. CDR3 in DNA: TGTGCCAGCAGCCCGACAGGGAATAGCAATCAGCCCCAGCATTTT. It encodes CASSPTGNSNQPQHF.

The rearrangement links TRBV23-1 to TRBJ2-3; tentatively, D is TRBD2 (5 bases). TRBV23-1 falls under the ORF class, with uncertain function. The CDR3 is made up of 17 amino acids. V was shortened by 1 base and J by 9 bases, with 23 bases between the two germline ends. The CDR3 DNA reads TGCGCCAGCAGTCAATGCGTGGTGAGGGAGTACGGTGACACGCAGTATTTT. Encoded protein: CASSQCVVREYGDTQYF.

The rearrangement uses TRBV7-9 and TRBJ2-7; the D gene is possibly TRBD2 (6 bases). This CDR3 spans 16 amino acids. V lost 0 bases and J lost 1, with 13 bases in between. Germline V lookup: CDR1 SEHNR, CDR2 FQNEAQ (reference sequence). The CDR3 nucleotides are TGTGCCAGCAGCTTAGCGCCCAGCGGGCCTTCCTACGAGCAGTACTTC. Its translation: CASSLAPSGPSYEQYF.

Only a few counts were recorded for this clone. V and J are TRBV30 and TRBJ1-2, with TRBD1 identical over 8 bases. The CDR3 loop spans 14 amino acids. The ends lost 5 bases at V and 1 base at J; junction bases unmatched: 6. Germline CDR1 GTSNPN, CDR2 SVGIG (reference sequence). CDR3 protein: CAWDGTGFNYGYTF. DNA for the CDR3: TGTGCCTGGGATGGGACAGGATTTAACTATGGCTACACCTTC.

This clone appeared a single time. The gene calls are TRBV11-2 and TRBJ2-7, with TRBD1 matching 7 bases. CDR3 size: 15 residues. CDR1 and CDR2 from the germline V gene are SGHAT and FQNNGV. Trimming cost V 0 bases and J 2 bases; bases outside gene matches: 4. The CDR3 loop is CASSLDGTATYEQYF. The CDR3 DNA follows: TGTGCCAGCAGCTTAGATGGGACAGCCACCTACGAGCAGTACTTC.

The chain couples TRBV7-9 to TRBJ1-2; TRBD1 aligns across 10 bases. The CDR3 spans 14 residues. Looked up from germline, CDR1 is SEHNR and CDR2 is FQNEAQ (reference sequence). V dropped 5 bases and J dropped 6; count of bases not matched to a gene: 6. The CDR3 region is CASSQVDRGDGYTF. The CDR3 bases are TGTGCCAGCAGCCAAGTGGACAGGGGGGATGGCTACACCTTC. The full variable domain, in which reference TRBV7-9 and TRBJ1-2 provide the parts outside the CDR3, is DTGVSQNPRHKITKRGQNVTFRCDPISEHNRLYWYRQTLGQGPEFLTYFQNEAQLEKSRLLSDRFSAERPKGSFSTLEIQRTEQGDSAMYLCASSQVDRGDGYTFGSGTRLTVV.

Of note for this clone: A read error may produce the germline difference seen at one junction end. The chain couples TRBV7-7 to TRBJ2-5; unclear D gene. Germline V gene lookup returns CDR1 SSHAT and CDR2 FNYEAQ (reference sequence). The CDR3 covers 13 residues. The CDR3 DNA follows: TGTGCTAGCAGCTTAGGGCTTGAAGAGACCCAGTACTTC. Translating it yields CASSLGLEETQYF.